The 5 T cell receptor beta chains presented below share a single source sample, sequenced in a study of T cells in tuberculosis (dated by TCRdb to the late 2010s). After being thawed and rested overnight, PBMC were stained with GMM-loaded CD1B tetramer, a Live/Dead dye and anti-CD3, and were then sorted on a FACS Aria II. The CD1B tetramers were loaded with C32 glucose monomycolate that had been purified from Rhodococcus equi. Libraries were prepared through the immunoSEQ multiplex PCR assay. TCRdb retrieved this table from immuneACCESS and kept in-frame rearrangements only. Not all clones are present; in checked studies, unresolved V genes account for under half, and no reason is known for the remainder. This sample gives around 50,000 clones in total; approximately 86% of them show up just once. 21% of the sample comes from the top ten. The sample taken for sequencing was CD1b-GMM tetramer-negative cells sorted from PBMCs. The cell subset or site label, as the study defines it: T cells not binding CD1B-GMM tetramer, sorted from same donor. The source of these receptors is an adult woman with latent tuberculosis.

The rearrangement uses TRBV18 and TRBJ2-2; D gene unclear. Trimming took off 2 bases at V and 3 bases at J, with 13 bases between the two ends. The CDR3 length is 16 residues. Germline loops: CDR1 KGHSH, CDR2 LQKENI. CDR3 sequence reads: CASSPGQLVHTGELFF. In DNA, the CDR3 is TGTGCCAGCTCACCAGGGCAGTTGGTTCACACCGGGGAGCTGTTTTTT.

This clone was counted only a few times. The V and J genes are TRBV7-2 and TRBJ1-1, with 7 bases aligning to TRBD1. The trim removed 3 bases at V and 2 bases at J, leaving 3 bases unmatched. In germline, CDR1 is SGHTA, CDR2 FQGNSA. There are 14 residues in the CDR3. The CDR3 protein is CASSFGQANTEAFF. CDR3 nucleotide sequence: TGTGCCAGCAGCTTCGGACAGGCTAACACTGAAGCTTTCTTT.

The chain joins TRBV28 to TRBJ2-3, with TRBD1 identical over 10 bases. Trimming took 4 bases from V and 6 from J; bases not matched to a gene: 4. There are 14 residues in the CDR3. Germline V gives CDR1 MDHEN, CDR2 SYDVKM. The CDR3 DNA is TGTGCCAGCAGTTCCGGACAGGGGGGCGATACGCAGTATTTT. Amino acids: CASSSGQGGDTQYF. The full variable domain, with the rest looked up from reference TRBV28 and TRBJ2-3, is DVKVTQSSRYLVKRTGEKVFLECVQDMDHENMFWYRQDPGLGLRLIYFSYDVKMKEKGDIPEGYSVSREKKERFSLILESASTNQTSMYLCASSSGQGGDTQYFGPGTRLTVL.

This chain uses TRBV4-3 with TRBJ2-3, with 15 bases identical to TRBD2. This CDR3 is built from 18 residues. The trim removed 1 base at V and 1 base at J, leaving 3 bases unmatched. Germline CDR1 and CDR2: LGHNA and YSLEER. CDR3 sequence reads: CASSQARTSGRGTDTQYF. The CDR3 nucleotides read TGCGCCAGCAGCCAAGCCAGGACTAGCGGGAGGGGCACAGATACGCAGTATTTT.

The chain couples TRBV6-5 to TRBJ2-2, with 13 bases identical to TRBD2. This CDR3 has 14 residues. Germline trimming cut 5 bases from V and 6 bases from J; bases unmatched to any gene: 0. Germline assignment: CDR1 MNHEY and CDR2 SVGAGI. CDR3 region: CASSGLAGAGELFF. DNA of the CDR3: TGTGCCAGCAGTGGACTAGCGGGAGCCGGGGAGCTGTTTTTT.